The 14 T cell receptor beta chains listed next were all sequenced from one sample in a study of spatial heterogeneity in lung cancer. TCRdb re-called the 5' RACE reads with MiXCR, one entry per CDR3 protein. The sample lists roughly 39,000 distinct CDR3 sequences; 7.5% were seen once. Time point here: sample taken at primary tumor resection. The sequences come from PBMCs, collected at surgery. These receptors were collected from a male donor with early-stage non-small cell lung cancer.

This chain connects TRBV5-1 to TRBJ2-3, with 11 bases aligning to TRBD2. J gave up 2 bases and V 6 bases, and 2 bases lay outside the gene matches. This CDR3 is built from 14 residues. Germline CDR1 SGHRS, CDR2 YFSETQ. CDR3 region: CASKTSGDTDTQYF. DNA for the CDR3: TGCGCCAGCAAGACTAGCGGGGACACAGATACGCAGTATTTT.

This clonotype was counted at least ten times. The chain couples TRBV20-1 to TRBJ2-3, with 7 bases identical to TRBD2. The CDR3 extends over 15 amino acids. The V gene end was trimmed by 6 bases and the J gene end by 0 bases; junction bases not matched to a gene: 9. CDR1 is DFQATT, CDR2 SNEGSKA, per germline (reference sequence). The CDR3 DNA reads as TGCAGTGCAAAGCGCGGGGGAACTAGCACAGATACGCAGTATTTT. It yields the protein CSAKRGGTSTDTQYF.

The table lists this clonotype with many counts. V usage is TRBV29-1 and J usage is TRBJ2-7; 7 nucleotides line up with TRBD1. Trimming at V came to 3 bases and at J to 2 bases, leaving 10 bases not matched to a gene. The CDR3 is 15 residues long. Germline CDR1 is SQVTM and CDR2 is ANQGSEA. CDR3: CSVEERGRWAYEQYF. Here the CDR3 DNA reads TGCAGCGTTGAGGAGAGGGGGCGCTGGGCCTACGAGCAGTACTTC.

This clonotype was detected many times. The chain joins TRBV20-1 to TRBJ2-5; D might be TRBD2 (7 bases). The CDR3 consists of 14 residues. The germline V gene has CDR1 DFQATT and CDR2 SNEGSKA (reference sequence). Trimming removed 0 bases at V and 8 bases at J, with 16 bases between. The CDR3, as DNA: TGCAGTGCTAGAGATCGGGGGGCCCCCCAAACCCAGTACTTC. It specifies CSARDRGAPQTQYF.

This clonotype showed up just a few times. V usage is TRBV24-1 and J usage is TRBJ2-3, with a weak D call TRBD1 (6 bases). This CDR3 region has 15 residues. Germline assignment: CDR1 KGHDR and CDR2 SFDVKD. The V end was cut by 5 bases, the J end by 1 base, with 12 bases between. The CDR3 bases are TGTGCCACCAGTGGGGGGCGGACTGGCACAGATACGCAGTATTTT. It codes for CATSGGRTGTDTQYF.

The table lists this clonotype with many counts. The chain has TRBV5-4 and TRBJ2-1; 9 bases agree with TRBD1. Germline V lookup: CDR1 SGHNT, CDR2 YYREEE (reference sequence). CDR3 size: 16 residues. The V segment lost 4 bases and the J segment 0 bases; nucleotides outside the gene matches: 5. This chain's CDR3 is CASSGQGPSSYNEQFF. CDR3 DNA sequence: TGTGCCAGCAGCGGACAGGGGCCGAGCTCCTACAATGAGCAGTTCTTC. Drawing the rest from reference TRBV5-4 and TRBJ2-1, the complete variable domain is ETGVTQSPTHLIKTRGQQVTLRCSSQSGHNTVSWYQQALGQGPQFIFQYYREEENGRGNFPPRFSGLQFPNYSSELNVNALELDDSALYLCASSGQGPSSYNEQFFGPGTRLTVL.

This clonotype was observed a few times. This chain connects TRBV18 to TRBJ1-5; no reliable D call. V was clipped by 5 bases and J by 0 bases, with 8 bases between them. Germline CDR1 is KGHSH and CDR2 is LQKENI. CDR3 length: 14 amino acids. As DNA, the CDR3 is TGTGCCAGCTCAAGAGGTGATAGCAATCAGCCCCAGCATTTT. This gives the protein CASSRGDSNQPQHF.

There are many counts of this clonotype. The chain joins TRBV7-6 to TRBJ1-1, with D possibly matching TRBD1 (6 bases). The CDR3 length is 14 residues. Looked up from germline, CDR1 is SGHVS and CDR2 is FNYEAQ. V lost 3 bases and J 0 bases, leaving 8 bases between the germline ends. CDR3 sequence: CASSFQGMNTEAFF. The CDR3 coding sequence is TGTGCCAGCAGCTTCCAGGGGATGAACACTGAAGCTTTCTTT.

This clonotype was counted only a few times. V gene TRBV24-1 combines with J gene TRBJ2-3; 8 nucleotides line up with TRBD2. V lost 4 bases and J lost 0; bases outside the gene matches: 8. Germline V gene lookup returns CDR1 KGHDR and CDR2 SFDVKD. This CDR3 is built from 17 residues. CDR3 sequence: CATSDAGRAASTDTQYF. DNA for the CDR3: TGTGCCACCAGTGACGCCGGGAGGGCGGCTAGCACAGATACGCAGTATTTT.

Only a few counts were recorded for this clonotype. This chain joins TRBV19 and TRBJ2-7; 7 nucleotides align to TRBD1. Germline CDR1 is LNHDA and CDR2 is SQIVND (reference sequence). This CDR3 contains 13 residues. V shed 4 bases, J shed 5 bases, and the junction held 5 bases outside the gene matches. CDR3 sequence (DNA): TGTGCCAGTAGTACCCAAGGGGGCAACGAGCAGTACGTC. It translates to CASSTQGGNEQYV.

This clonotype has ten or more counts. The rearrangement links TRBV11-3 to TRBJ2-1; 10 nucleotides line up with TRBD2. CDR1 SGHNT and CDR2 YENEEA come from the germline V gene. J gave up 7 bases and V 6 bases, and 12 bases lay outside the gene matches. This CDR3 comprises 16 residues. The CDR3 loop reads CASRRSGLAFGNEQFF. The CDR3 nucleotides are TGTGCCAGCAGGCGTTCGGGACTAGCGTTTGGGAATGAGCAGTTCTTC.

This chain joins TRBV10-3 and TRBJ2-2; 11 nucleotides agree with TRBD2. Germline CDR1 reads ENHRY; CDR2 reads SYGVKD. The CDR3 runs 17 residues. V lost 2 bases and J lost 7; bases outside the gene matches: 9. CDR3 nucleotides: TGTGCCATCAGTGAGGGACTAGCGGGCCTCACAGGCGGGGAGCTGTTTTTT. Translated: CAISEGLAGLTGGELFF.

This clonotype was counted a few times. J is TRBJ2-7 and V is TRBV6-6, with D possibly TRBD2 on 6 matching bases. The ends were cut back, 11 bases at V and 2 bases at J, with 19 bases in the middle. The germline V gene has CDR1 MNHNY and CDR2 SVGAGI (reference sequence). CDR3 length equals 14 residues. CDR3 coding DNA: TGTGCCGAACTAGCCCGAGGACGGCCCTACGAGCAGTACGTC. It encodes CAELARGRPYEQYV.

This clonotype has only a few counts. The chain is built from TRBV7-2 and TRBJ2-2, with 11 bases aligning to TRBD2. CDR1 SGHTA and CDR2 FQGNSA come from the germline V gene. The CDR3 consists of 17 residues. With V trimmed by 5 bases and J by 3 bases, 8 bases remained unmatched. CDR3 DNA: TGTGCCAGCAGCCGACTAGCGGGGACGCGGTACACCGGGGAGCTGTTTTTT. Protein product: CASSRLAGTRYTGELFF.